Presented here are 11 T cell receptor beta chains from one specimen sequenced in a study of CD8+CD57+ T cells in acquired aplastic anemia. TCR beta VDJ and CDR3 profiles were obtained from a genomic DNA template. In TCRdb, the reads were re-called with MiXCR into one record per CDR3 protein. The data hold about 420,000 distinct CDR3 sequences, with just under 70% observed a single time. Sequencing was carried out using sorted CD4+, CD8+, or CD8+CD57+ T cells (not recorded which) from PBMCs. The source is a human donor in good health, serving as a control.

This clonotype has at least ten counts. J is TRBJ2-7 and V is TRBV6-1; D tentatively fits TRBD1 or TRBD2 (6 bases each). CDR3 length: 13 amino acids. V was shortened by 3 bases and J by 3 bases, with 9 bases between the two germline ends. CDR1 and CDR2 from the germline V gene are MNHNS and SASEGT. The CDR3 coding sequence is TGTGCCAGCAGTGAGGGGGGCAGCTACGAGCAGTACTTC. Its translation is CASSEGGSYEQYF.

CDR3 nucleotide sequence: TGTGCCAGCAGCTCCCCGAGCGGGAGTGGCTACGAGCAGTTCTTC. This translates into CASSSPSGSGYEQFF. The J gene is TRBJ2-1, the V gene TRBV7-8; 8 bases align to TRBD2. Germline loops: CDR1 SGHVS, CDR2 FQNEAQ. V trimming: 4 bases; J trimming: 10 bases; junction bases outside the gene matches: 12. This CDR3 contains 15 residues.

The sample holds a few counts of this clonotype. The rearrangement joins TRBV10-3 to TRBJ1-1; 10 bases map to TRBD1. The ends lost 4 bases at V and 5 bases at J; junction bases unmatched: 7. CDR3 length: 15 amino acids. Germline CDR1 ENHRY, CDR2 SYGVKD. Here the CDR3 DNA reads TGTGCCATCAGTGCCGGGACAGGGGAGGAAACTGAAGCTTTCTTT. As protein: CAISAGTGEETEAFF.

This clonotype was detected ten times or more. CDR3 nucleotides: TGCGCCAGCAGCTATTCGCAGGGTTTTGGCTATGGCTACACCTTC. Its translation: CASSYSQGFGYGYTF. The J gene is TRBJ1-2, the V gene TRBV5-1, with D possibly matching TRBD1 (5 bases). Trimming took off 3 bases at V and 4 bases at J, with 16 bases between the two ends. The germline V gene encodes CDR1 SGHRS and CDR2 YFSETQ. This CDR3 region has 15 residues.

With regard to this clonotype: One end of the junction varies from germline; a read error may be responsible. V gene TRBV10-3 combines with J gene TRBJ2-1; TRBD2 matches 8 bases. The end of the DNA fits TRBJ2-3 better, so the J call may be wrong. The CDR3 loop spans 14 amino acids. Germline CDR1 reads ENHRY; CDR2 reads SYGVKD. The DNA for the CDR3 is TGTGCCATCAGTCGGGTGCGGGGGGAAGATGCGCAGTATTTT. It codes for CAISRVRGEDAQYF.

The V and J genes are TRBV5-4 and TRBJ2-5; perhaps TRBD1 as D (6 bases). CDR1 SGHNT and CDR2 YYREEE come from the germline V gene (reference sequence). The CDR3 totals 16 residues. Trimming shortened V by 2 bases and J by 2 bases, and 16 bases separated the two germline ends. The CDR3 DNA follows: TGTGCCAGCAGCTTCGACAGAGGGGGTAGGCAAGAGACCCAGTACTTC. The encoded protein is CASSFDRGGRQETQYF.

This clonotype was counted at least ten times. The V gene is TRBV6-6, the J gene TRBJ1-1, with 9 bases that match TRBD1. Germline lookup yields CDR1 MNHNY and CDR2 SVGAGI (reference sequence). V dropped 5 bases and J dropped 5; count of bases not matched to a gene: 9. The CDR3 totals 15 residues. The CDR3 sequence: CASSPNTGGRTEAFF. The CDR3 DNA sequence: TGTGCCAGCAGTCCGAACACAGGGGGCAGGACTGAAGCTTTCTTT.

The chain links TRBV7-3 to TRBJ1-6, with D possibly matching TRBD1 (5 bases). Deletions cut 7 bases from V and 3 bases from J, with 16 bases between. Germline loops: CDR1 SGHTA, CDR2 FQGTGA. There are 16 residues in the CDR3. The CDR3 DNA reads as TGTGCCAGCAACTTCCAAGCGGGGGGCTATAATTCACCCCTCCACTTT. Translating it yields CASNFQAGGYNSPLHF.

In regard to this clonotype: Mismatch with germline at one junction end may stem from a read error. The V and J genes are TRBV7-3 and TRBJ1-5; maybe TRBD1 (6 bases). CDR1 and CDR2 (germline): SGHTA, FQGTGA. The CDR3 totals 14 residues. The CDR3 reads CASSRDIGGQPKHF. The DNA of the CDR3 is TGTGCCAGCAGCCGGGACATCGGGGGTCAGCCCAAGCATTTT.

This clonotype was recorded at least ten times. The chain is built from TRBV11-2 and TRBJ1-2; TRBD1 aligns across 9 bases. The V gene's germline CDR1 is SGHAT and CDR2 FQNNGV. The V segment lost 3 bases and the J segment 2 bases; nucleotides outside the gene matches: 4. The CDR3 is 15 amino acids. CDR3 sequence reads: CASSLGQGGNYGYTF. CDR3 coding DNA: TGTGCCAGCAGCTTGGGACAGGGAGGCAACTATGGCTACACCTTC.

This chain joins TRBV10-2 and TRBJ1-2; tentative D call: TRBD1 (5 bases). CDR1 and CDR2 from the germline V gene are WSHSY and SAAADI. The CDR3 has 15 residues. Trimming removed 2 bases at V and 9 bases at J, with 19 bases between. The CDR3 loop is CASSEVVGDRASYTF. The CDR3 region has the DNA TGCGCCAGCAGTGAGGTCGTGGGGGACCGAGCGAGCTACACCTTC.